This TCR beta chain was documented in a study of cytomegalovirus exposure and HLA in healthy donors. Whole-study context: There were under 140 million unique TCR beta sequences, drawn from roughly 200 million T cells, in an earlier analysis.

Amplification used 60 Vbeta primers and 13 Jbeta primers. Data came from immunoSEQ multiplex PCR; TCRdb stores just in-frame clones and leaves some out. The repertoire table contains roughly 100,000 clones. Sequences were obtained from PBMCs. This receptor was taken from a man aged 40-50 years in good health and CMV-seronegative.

CDR3 sequence reads: CASTPTPTGPGNTIYF. The DNA for the CDR3 is TGTGCCAGCACCCCAACACCGACAGGGCCTGGAAACACCATATATTTT. The chain combines TRBV6-6 with TRBJ1-3; 7 bases match TRBD1. The CDR3 has 16 amino acids. With V trimmed by 7 bases and J by 2 bases, 11 bases remained unmatched. The germline CDR1 and CDR2 sequences are MNHNY and SVGAGI (reference sequence).